This is a list of T cell receptor beta chains from one sample in a study of vaccination and CD4 T cells after COVID-19. TCRdb redid the calling of the PCR reads with MiXCR, one entry per CDR3 protein. The table lists fewer than 15,000 distinct CDR3 sequences, around 43% of them singletons. Which antigens these TCRs recognize remains unknown. Sequencing was done on a sample of CD4+ T cells from blood, cultured in vitro. These TCRs come from a human donor who had recovered from COVID-19. Each CDR3 is given with its conserved first and last residue. D genes are given only for firm matches. The size of a clone is reported for some rows only, either as once, few or many, or as a class for expanded clones.

v_call,j_call,d_call,clone_size,cdr3_nt,cdr3_aa
TRBV5-1,TRBJ2-5,NA,few,TGCGCCAGCAGCTTGGGGGGACAAAACCAAGAGACCCAGTACTTC,CASSLGGQNQETQYF
TRBV30,TRBJ2-5,NA,NA,TGTGCCTGGAGTGTAAGTTGGCAGAGCGGCCAAGAGACCCAGTACTTC,CAWSVSWQSGQETQYF
TRBV11-2,TRBJ2-7,NA,NA,TGTGCCAGCAGTGTCGGGGCAGGGGAAGCCTACGAGCAGTACTTC,CASSVGAGEAYEQYF
TRBV10-1,TRBJ2-1,TRBD1,NA,TGCGCCAGCAGCATGGACAGGGTTTCCTACAATGAGCAGTTCTTC,CASSMDRVSYNEQFF
TRBV3-1,TRBJ1-1,TRBD1,NA,TGTGCCAGCAGCCGGACCGGGACAGACCACACTGAAGCTTTCTTT,CASSRTGTDHTEAFF
TRBV20-1,TRBJ1-1,TRBD1,NA,TGCAGTGCGCACAGACAGGGGAGCACTGAAGCTTTCTTT,CSAHRQGSTEAFF
TRBV11-2,TRBJ2-7,NA,NA,TGTGCCAGCAGCTTAGATTACCAGGGTTTGTACGAGCAGTACTTC,CASSLDYQGLYEQYF
TRBV7-8,TRBJ2-3,NA,few,TGTGCCAGCAGCTTAGTTCGGGATACGCAGTATTTT,CASSLVRDTQYF
TRBV24-1,TRBJ2-2,NA,few,TGTGCCACCAGTGATAGGAACACCGGGGAGCTGTTTTTT,CATSDRNTGELFF
TRBV19,TRBJ2-7,NA,NA,TGTGCCAGTAGTCAACTTGGACTCCGGGGTGAGCAGTACTTC,CASSQLGLRGEQYF
TRBV7-2,TRBJ2-7,TRBD2,NA,TGTGCCAGCAGCTCCATAGCGGGGACCTACGAGCAGTACTTC,CASSSIAGTYEQYF
TRBV4-2,TRBJ2-3,TRBD2,few,TGTGCCAGCAGCCCCACCGGGACTAGCACGTCAGATACGCAGTATTTT,CASSPTGTSTSDTQYF
TRBV19,TRBJ2-3,TRBD1,NA,TGTGCCAGTAGTGGTGACAGGGGATTCCGAACAGATACGCAGTATTTT,CASSGDRGFRTDTQYF
TRBV4-1,TRBJ2-7,NA,NA,TGCGCCAGCAGCCAAGTCACCTTTCTTGGGACTTCCACCTCCTACGAGCAGTACTTC,CASSQVTFLGTSTSYEQYF
TRBV12-5,TRBJ1-2,TRBD1,NA,TGTGCTAGTGGTTTTTCCCCAGGGGGCATCTATGGCTACACCTTC,CASGFSPGGIYGYTF
TRBV10-2,TRBJ2-7,TRBD1,NA,TGCGCCAGCAGTGAGTCGAGGACAGGGTTCAACGAGCAGTACTTC,CASSESRTGFNEQYF
TRBV5-8,TRBJ1-2,NA,NA,TGTGCCAGCAGCCCCATCGGTGGAAGCTATGGCTACACCTTC,CASSPIGGSYGYTF
TRBV18,TRBJ1-2,NA,NA,TGTGCCAGCTCACCACGTATCAGGACTGGCTACACCTTC,CASSPRIRTGYTF
TRBV10-1,TRBJ2-1,TRBD2,NA,TGCGCCAGCAGTGTCTCTAGCGGGGCGCAGTTCTTC,CASSVSSGAQFF
TRBV20-1,TRBJ1-3,NA,few,TGCAGTGCTAGGGCCCTCTCTGGAAACACCATATATTTT,CSARALSGNTIYF
TRBV12-5,TRBJ1-5,NA,NA,TGTGCTAGTGGCTGGGCCCCTAGCAGTCAGCCCCAGCATTTT,CASGWAPSSQPQHF
TRBV20-1,TRBJ2-5,NA,NA,TGCAGTGCTAGAGATTTGAAGGGGGAGACCCAGTACTTC,CSARDLKGETQYF
TRBV6-1,TRBJ2-7,NA,few,TGTGCCTGCCGGGGCACAACATACGAGCAGTACTTC,CACRGTTYEQYF
TRBV6-1,TRBJ2-5,NA,NA,TGTGCCAGCACTCTCGTCAGGGGGGGCCAGGAGACCCAGTACTTC,CASTLVRGGQETQYF
TRBV9,TRBJ1-6,NA,NA,TGTGCCAGCAGTGCTACAGGGAATTCACCCCTCCACTTT,CASSATGNSPLHF
TRBV6-1,TRBJ1-6,NA,few,TGTGCCAGCAGACCAGGACAGCATAATTCACCCCTCCACTTT,CASRPGQHNSPLHF
TRBV27,TRBJ1-1,NA,NA,TGTGCCAGCAGTTCGATCGGGTACGGCACTGAAGCTTTCTTT,CASSSIGYGTEAFF
TRBV27,TRBJ1-2,NA,medium-sized,TGTGCCAGCAGTTTATCGGTGTGGGGACCTAACTATGGCTACACCTTC,CASSLSVWGPNYGYTF
TRBV11-2,TRBJ2-7,TRBD1,few,TGTGCCAGCACCAAGAACCACGGGACAGGGGGCGAGCAGTACTTC,CASTKNHGTGGEQYF
TRBV14,TRBJ2-3,NA,NA,TGTGCCAGCAGCCGCGTTCGGGGCACAGATACGCAGTATTTT,CASSRVRGTDTQYF
TRBV15,TRBJ2-5,NA,NA,TGTGCCACCAGCAGAGGGGATCGGGGCCGGGAAGAGACCCAGTACTTC,CATSRGDRGREETQYF
TRBV28,TRBJ2-6,NA,NA,TGTGCCAGCAGTTTTTTGGCCTCTGGGGCCAACGTCCTGACTTTC,CASSFLASGANVLTF
TRBV30,TRBJ1-2,TRBD1,few,TGTGCCTGTTTTACAGGGGGCGATGGCTACACCTTC,CACFTGGDGYTF
TRBV18,TRBJ1-1,NA,NA,TGTGCCAGCTCACCAGCGGGACACCACAACACTGAAGCTTTCTTT,CASSPAGHHNTEAFF
TRBV6-1,TRBJ1-5,NA,NA,TGTGCCAGCATTCGACAGCCCAATCAGCCCCAGCATTTT,CASIRQPNQPQHF
TRBV6-1,TRBJ2-3,NA,few,TGTGCCAGCAGCCACTGGACAGATACGCAGTATTTT,CASSHWTDTQYF
TRBV30,TRBJ2-1,NA,NA,TGTGCCTGGAAAGAGGAGTACAATGAGCAGTTCTTC,CAWKEEYNEQFF
TRBV7-9,TRBJ1-6,TRBD1,once,TGTGCCAGCAGCTTAGCTGGAGGGACAGAAAACCACTTT,CASSLAGGTENHF
TRBV27,TRBJ1-2,TRBD1,NA,TGTGCCAGCAGTTTCTATTCCGGGACAGCCTATGGCTACACCTTC,CASSFYSGTAYGYTF
TRBV12-3/TRBV12-4,TRBJ2-3,NA,NA,TGTGCCAGCAGTTTAGCAGGGGCGGATACGCAGTATTTT,CASSLAGADTQYF
TRBV18,TRBJ2-3,NA,NA,TGTGCCAGCTCACCCACGGGCCGCACAGATACGCAGTATTTT,CASSPTGRTDTQYF
TRBV7-2,TRBJ1-1,NA,few,TGTGCCAGCAGCTTAGGGGGCAGGAGGGCTTTCTTT,CASSLGGRRAFF
TRBV6-1,TRBJ1-1,TRBD1,NA,TGTGCCAGCCACGGGACAGGGAGAGGAGGTGAAGCTTTCTTT,CASHGTGRGGEAFF
TRBV20-1,TRBJ1-2,NA,NA,TGCAGTGCCGAAACGGGCAGGGAGAGTCGAGGGTATGGCTACACCTTC,CSAETGRESRGYGYTF
TRBV18,TRBJ1-1,NA,NA,TGTGCCAGCTCACCGCAAACAGGAGCGAACACTGAAGCTTTCTTT,CASSPQTGANTEAFF
TRBV15,TRBJ2-2,NA,few,TGTGCCACCAGCAGACTGGGGACGGACGGGGAGCTGTTTTTT,CATSRLGTDGELFF
TRBV20-1,TRBJ1-3,NA,NA,TGCAGTGTCGGGGACCCACGTAGAAACACCATATATTTT,CSVGDPRRNTIYF
TRBV20-1,TRBJ2-7,NA,few,TGCAGTGCTAGGGGACCATCCTACGAGCAGTACTTC,CSARGPSYEQYF
TRBV7-2,TRBJ1-2,NA,few,TGTGCCAGCAGCCCCGGACAGAGTACTAACTATGGCTACACCTTC,CASSPGQSTNYGYTF
TRBV5-8,TRBJ1-5,NA,NA,TGTGCCAGCAGCTTGGTGGGCAACCCCAATCAGCCCCAGCATTTT,CASSLVGNPNQPQHF
TRBV12-3/TRBV12-4,TRBJ1-5,NA,few,TGTGCCAGCAGTTTATACAGGGACCTTGATCAGCCCCAGCATTTT,CASSLYRDLDQPQHF
TRBV20-1,TRBJ2-7,NA,few,TGCAGTGCTACAGGTCACGAGCGGACAGCCTACGAGCAGTACTTC,CSATGHERTAYEQYF